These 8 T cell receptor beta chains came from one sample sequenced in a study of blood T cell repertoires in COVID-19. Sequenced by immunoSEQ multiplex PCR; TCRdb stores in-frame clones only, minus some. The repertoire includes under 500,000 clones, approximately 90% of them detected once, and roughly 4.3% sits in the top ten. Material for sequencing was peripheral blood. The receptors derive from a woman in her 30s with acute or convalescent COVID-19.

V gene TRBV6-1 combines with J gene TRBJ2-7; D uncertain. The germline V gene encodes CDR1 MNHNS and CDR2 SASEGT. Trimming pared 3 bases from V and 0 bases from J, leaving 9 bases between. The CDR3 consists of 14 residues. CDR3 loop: CASSDYYTSYEQYF. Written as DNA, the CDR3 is TGTGCCAGCAGTGATTACTATACCTCCTACGAGCAGTACTTC.

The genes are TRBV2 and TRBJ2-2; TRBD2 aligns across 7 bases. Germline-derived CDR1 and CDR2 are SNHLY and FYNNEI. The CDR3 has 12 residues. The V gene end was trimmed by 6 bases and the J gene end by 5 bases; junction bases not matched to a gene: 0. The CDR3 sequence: CASRGGTGELFF. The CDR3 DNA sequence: TGTGCCAGCAGGGGGGGGACCGGGGAGCTGTTTTTT.

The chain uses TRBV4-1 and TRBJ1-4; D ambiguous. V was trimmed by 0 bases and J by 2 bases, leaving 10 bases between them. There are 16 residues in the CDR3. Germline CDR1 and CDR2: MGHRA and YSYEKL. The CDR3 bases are TGCGCCAGCAGCCAAGATTGGCACCAGACTAATGAAAAACTGTTTTTT. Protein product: CASSQDWHQTNEKLFF.

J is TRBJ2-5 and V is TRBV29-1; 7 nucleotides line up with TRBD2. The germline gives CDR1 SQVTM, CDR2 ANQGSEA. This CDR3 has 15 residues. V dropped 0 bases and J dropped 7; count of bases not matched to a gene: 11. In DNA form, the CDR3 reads TGCAGCGTTGAAGATCCGGGGGGTAACCGAGGGACCCAGTACTTC. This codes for CSVEDPGGNRGTQYF.

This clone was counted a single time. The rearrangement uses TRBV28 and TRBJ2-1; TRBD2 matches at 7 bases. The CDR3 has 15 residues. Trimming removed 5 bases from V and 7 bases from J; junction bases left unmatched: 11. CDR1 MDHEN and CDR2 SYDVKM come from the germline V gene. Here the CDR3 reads CASSVTPPGLNEQFF. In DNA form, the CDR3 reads TGTGCCAGCAGTGTTACCCCCCCGGGACTAAATGAGCAGTTCTTC.

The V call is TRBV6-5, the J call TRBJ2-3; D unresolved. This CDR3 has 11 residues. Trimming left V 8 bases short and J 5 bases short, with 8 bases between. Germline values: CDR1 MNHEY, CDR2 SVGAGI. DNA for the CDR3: TGTGCCAGCTCCTTTCGAGATACGCAGTATTTT. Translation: CASSFRDTQYF.

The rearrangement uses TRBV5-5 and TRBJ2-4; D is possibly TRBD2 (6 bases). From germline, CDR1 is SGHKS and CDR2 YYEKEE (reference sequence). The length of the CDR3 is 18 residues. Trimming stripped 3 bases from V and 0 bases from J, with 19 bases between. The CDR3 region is CASSWDLPGQLAKNIQYF. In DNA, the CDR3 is TGTGCCAGCAGCTGGGACTTACCTGGTCAACTAGCCAAAAACATTCAGTACTTC.

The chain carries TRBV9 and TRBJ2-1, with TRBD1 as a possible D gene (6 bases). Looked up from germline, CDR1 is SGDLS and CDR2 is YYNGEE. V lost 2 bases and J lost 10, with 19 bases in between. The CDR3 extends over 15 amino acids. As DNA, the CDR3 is TGTGCCAGCAGCGTGCGACAGGCTGGGGTCAACGAGCAGTTCTTC. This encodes CASSVRQAGVNEQFF. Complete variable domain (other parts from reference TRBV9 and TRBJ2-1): DSGVTQTPKHLITATGQRVTLRCSPRSGDLSVYWYQQSLDQGLQFLIQYYNGEERAKGNILERFSAQQFPDLHSELNLSSLELGDSALYFCASSVRQAGVNEQFFGPGTRLTVL.